The clone carrying this T cell receptor beta chain was seen a few times. Generated by immunoSEQ multiplex PCR, the TCRdb table keeps only in-frame clones and is missing some. The sample consists of about 33,000 clones, roughly nine tenths of them appearing once. This CDR3 is 13 amino acids long. Unmatched junction bases numbered 4, after V lost 0 bases and J lost 9 bases. The V gene's germline CDR1 is SGDLS and CDR2 YYNGEE. The data are from a study of T cell changes during pregnancy in multiple sclerosis. This material consisted of CD4+ T cells from peripheral blood mononuclear cells, taken in the second trimester of pregnancy. The sequence came from a female donor in good health, enrolled as a control in a pregnancy study. The rearrangement joins TRBV9 to TRBJ1-1; 8 bases are a match to TRBD1. DNA for the CDR3: TGTGCCAGCAGCGTAGAGATCAGGGGGCAAGCTTTCTTT. Translation gives CASSVEIRGQAFF.